The 18 T cell receptor beta chains reported below all come from one sample, sequenced in a study of T cells in Graves' hyperthyroidism and ophthalmopathy (dated by TCRdb to about 2019). Library creation used multiplex PCR. Reads for this sample came from an Illumina HiSeq 2000. TCR beta CDR3 regions were amplified from RNA transcripts. The first round of RT-PCR for the TCR CDR3 was performed with the HTBI primer set and the Qiagen OneStep RT-PCR kit. TCRdb passed the public sequencing reads through fastp at Q25 and MiXCR, retaining productive beta sequences. Rows with a matching CDR3 protein are joined into one entry that keeps the most common DNA and genes. The sample includes 500,000 to 800,000 distinct CDR3 sequences, with 40% to 55% observed a single time. Clones ranked in the top ten supply under 8.5% of the sample. What was sequenced was peripheral blood or thyroid tissue (not recorded which). The receptors stem from an adult man with Graves' disease, either hyperthyroidism or ophthalmopathy (not recorded which).

This clonotype was counted many times. The rearrangement links TRBV19 to TRBJ1-5; D gene uncertain. This CDR3 comprises 13 residues. Germline CDR1 LNHDA, CDR2 SQIVND (reference sequence). V was pared by 8 bases and J by 5 bases, with 13 bases between. CDR3 DNA: TGTGCCAGTCGTGGAAGCGGGCATCAGCCCCAGCATTTT. Amino acid sequence: CASRGSGHQPQHF.

In its sample, this clonotype was seen many times. This rearrangement joins TRBV25-1 to TRBJ1-5; 7 bases line up with TRBD1. CDR1 is MGHDK, CDR2 SYGVNS, per germline. This CDR3 is 15 amino acids long. With 3 bases clipped from V and 2 bases from J, the junction kept 4 bases outside the gene matches. CDR3: CASSDTGVCNQPQHF. CDR3 bases: TGTGCCAGCAGTGATACAGGGGTTTGCAATCAGCCCCAGCATTTT.

This clonotype was detected many times. This chain links TRBV10-3 with TRBJ1-5; D is unresolved. CDR1 and CDR2 from the germline V gene are ENHRY and SYGVKD. The CDR3 is 15 amino acids. V was clipped by 5 bases and J by 1 base, with 12 bases between them. In nucleotides, the CDR3 is TGTGCCATCAGTTCTTCGGCAGCGAGCAATCAGCCCCAGCATTTT. Its translation is CAISSSAASNQPQHF.

This sequence joins TRBV29-1 and TRBJ1-4; TRBD1 matches 9 bases. CDR1 and CDR2 (germline): SQVTM, ANQGSEA. V dropped 6 bases and J dropped 8; count of bases not matched to a gene: 10. The CDR3 has 14 amino acids. This chain's CDR3 is CSVDRDRENEKLFF. In DNA form, the CDR3 reads TGCAGCGTAGACAGGGACAGGGAGAACGAAAAACTGTTTTTT.

This clonotype appeared a few times. CDR3 amino acids: CASSTGQGKAFF. For the CDR3, the DNA is TGTGCCAGCAGTACAGGACAGGGAAAAGCTTTCTTT. The J gene is TRBJ1-1, the V gene TRBV9; 8 bases map to TRBD1. The CDR3 contains 12 residues. After removal of 5 bases from V and 9 bases from J, the junction contained 6 bases not matched to a gene. Looked up from germline, CDR1 is SGDLS and CDR2 is YYNGEE.

A few counts support this clonotype. The chain carries TRBV12-3 or TRBV12-4 and TRBJ1-1, with 7 bases aligning to TRBD1. Trimming at V came to 5 bases and at J to 0 bases, leaving 9 bases not matched to a gene. This CDR3 is built from 16 residues. CDR3 DNA: TGTGCCAGCAGTCCAGACAGGGCCCCGATGAACACTGAAGCTTTCTTT. Protein: CASSPDRAPMNTEAFF.

The chain recombines TRBV29-1 with TRBJ1-1; 7 bases are a match to TRBD1. The CDR3 has 11 residues. Germline V lookup: CDR1 SQVTM, CDR2 ANQGSEA. With 2 bases clipped from V and 8 bases from J, the junction kept 2 bases outside the gene matches. CDR3: CSVELGQEAFF. CDR3 DNA: TGCAGCGTTGAATTGGGACAGGAAGCTTTCTTT.

The rearrangement uses TRBV20-1 and TRBJ2-2; TRBD2 matches at 9 bases. There are 15 residues in the CDR3. J gave up 1 base and V 2 bases, and 2 bases lay outside the gene matches. CDR1 and CDR2 (germline): DFQATT, SNEGSKA (reference sequence). CDR3 sequence reads: CSARLAGLNTGELFF. In DNA, the CDR3 is TGCAGTGCTAGACTAGCGGGATTGAACACCGGGGAGCTGTTTTTT.

This clonotype has ten or more counts. This CDR3 reads CASSDRVGEKLFF. In DNA form, the CDR3 reads TGTGCCAGCAGTGACAGGGTTGGTGAAAAACTGTTTTTT. The chain combines TRBV25-1 with TRBJ1-4, with a possible D match to TRBD1 (5 bases). This CDR3 region has 13 residues. The germline V gene has CDR1 MGHDK and CDR2 SYGVNS. Trimming left V 3 bases short and J 7 bases short, with 9 bases between. The variable domain in full, completed from reference TRBV25-1 and TRBJ1-4, reads EADIYQTPRYLVIGTGKKITLECSQTMGHDKMYWYQQDPGMELHLIHYSYGVNSTEKGDLSSESTVSRIRTEHFPLTLESARPSHTSQYLCASSDRVGEKLFFGSGTQLSVL.

The CDR3 coding sequence is TGTGCCAGCAGCCCTACAGGGGACAGGGTGAATTTTGGGCGGACTGAAGCTTTCTTT. Protein product: CASSPTGDRVNFGRTEAFF. The genes are TRBV7-2 and TRBJ1-1; TRBD1 matches at 9 bases. Germline V gene lookup returns CDR1 SGHTA and CDR2 FQGNSA. V was clipped by 5 bases and J by 5 bases; unmatched bases: 21. There are 19 residues in the CDR3.

This clonotype was counted only a few times. This sequence joins TRBV12-3 or TRBV12-4 and TRBJ2-2; D is unresolved. V shed 5 bases and J shed 4 bases, with 8 bases lying between them. This CDR3 is built from 13 residues. In DNA, the CDR3 is TGTGCCAGCAGTAACCAAGCCACCGGGGAGCTGTTTTTT. It is translated as CASSNQATGELFF.

This clonotype was picked up a small number of times. This sequence joins TRBV14 and TRBJ1-5; D uncertain. Germline CDR1 and CDR2: SGHDN and FVKESK. Trimming removed 0 bases from V and 9 bases from J, with 9 bases in between. The CDR3 runs 13 residues. In DNA, the CDR3 is TGTGCCAGCAGCCAAGATCTCCATGGGCCCCAGCATTTT. Residues: CASSQDLHGPQHF.

J is TRBJ2-7 and V is TRBV6-1, with TRBD1 matching over 7 bases. Trimming removed 9 bases from V and 2 bases from J; junction bases left unmatched: 7. Germline V gene data show CDR1 as MNHNS and CDR2 as SASEGT. CDR3 length: 13 residues. This chain's CDR3 is CASTKTGAYEQYF. CDR3 bases: TGTGCCAGTACTAAAACAGGGGCCTACGAGCAGTACTTC.

Worth noting for this clonotype: The germline gene is not matched at one end of the junction; a read error may be the cause. The chain employs TRBV7-7 and TRBJ2-5; TRBD2 might be the D (5 bases). Germline V CDR1 and CDR2: SSHAT, FNYEAQ (reference sequence). This CDR3 contains 14 residues. CDR3 DNA: TGTGCTAGCAGCTTAGCGAGGATACGAGAGACCCAGTACTTC. It yields the protein CASSLARIRETQYF.

The chain employs TRBV6-5 and TRBJ1-5; no definite D call. Germline CDR1 is MNHEY and CDR2 is SVGAGI. Between the trimmed V and J ends, which lost 2 bases and 7 bases, there was a span of 9 bases. The CDR3 covers 13 residues. CDR3 DNA: TGTGCCAGCAGTTACCCCCTTGGGCAGCCCCAGCATTTT. It yields the protein CASSYPLGQPQHF.

In its sample, this clonotype was seen many times. This chain links TRBV7-9 with TRBJ1-2; D might be TRBD1 (6 bases). This CDR3 region has 12 residues. Germline-derived CDR1 and CDR2 are SEHNR and FQNEAQ (reference sequence). V shed 4 bases and J shed 6 bases, with 9 bases lying between them. Written as DNA, the CDR3 is TGTGCCAGCAGCTCCCGGGACAATGGCTACACCTTC. Translation: CASSSRDNGYTF. The full variable domain, in which reference TRBV7-9 and TRBJ1-2 provide the parts outside the CDR3, is DTGVSQNPRHKITKRGQNVTFRCDPISEHNRLYWYRQTLGQGPEFLTYFQNEAQLEKSRLLSDRFSAERPKGSFSTLEIQRTEQGDSAMYLCASSSRDNGYTFGSGTRLTVV.

This clonotype was seen more than once but under ten times. CDR3 amino acids: CASSFGTGGLNGYTF. DNA for the CDR3: TGTGCCAGCAGCTTCGGGACAGGGGGCCTCAATGGCTACACCTTC. The rearrangement uses TRBV7-9 and TRBJ1-2; 12 bases map to TRBD1. V trimming: 3 bases; J trimming: 6 bases; junction bases outside the gene matches: 5. Per germline, CDR1 SEHNR and CDR2 FQNEAQ (reference sequence). CDR3 length: 15 amino acids.

The J gene is TRBJ2-7, the V gene TRBV6-6, with TRBD2 matching over 9 bases. V shed 6 bases and J 0 bases; nucleotides not matched to a gene: 0. Germline lookup yields CDR1 MNHNY and CDR2 SVGAGI (reference sequence). The CDR3 totals 13 residues. The CDR3 region has the DNA TGTGCCAGCAGGGGACTAGCCTCCTACGAGCAGTACTTC. This gives the protein CASRGLASYEQYF.